One sample yielded the 13 T cell receptor beta chains listed below, sequenced in a study of cytomegalovirus exposure and HLA in healthy donors. Primers: 60 Vbeta forward and 13 Jbeta reverse. Assay used: immunoSEQ multiplex PCR; TCRdb lists only in-frame clones, some missing. The repertoire shows about 140,000 clones; the top ten hold about 2.2%. Material for sequencing was PBMCs. The receptors shown here come from a woman younger than 30 in good health and CMV-seronegative.

The chain links TRBV7-9 to TRBJ1-5; 8 bases agree with TRBD1. The CDR3 spans 12 residues. V dropped 1 base and J dropped 11; count of bases not matched to a gene: 1. The germline V gene encodes CDR1 SEHNR and CDR2 FQNEAQ (reference sequence). The CDR3 DNA reads as TGTGCCAGCAGCTTAGGGACAGGGACCCAGCATTTT. This translates into CASSLGTGTQHF.

This rearrangement joins TRBV27 to TRBJ2-4; 9 bases map to TRBD1. CDR3 length: 14 amino acids. Germline V gives CDR1 MNHEY, CDR2 SMNVEV (reference sequence). V was pared by 6 bases and J by 8 bases, with 8 bases of the junction left unmatched. Here the CDR3 DNA reads TGTGCCAGCAGGGCACAGGGGGCGGGGGACATTCAGTACTTC. It is translated as CASRAQGAGDIQYF.

The V and J genes are TRBV10-3 and TRBJ2-3; D gene uncertain. CDR3 length: 13 amino acids. The V and J ends lost 6 bases and 0 bases respectively, with 7 bases between them. Germline V gene sequence: CDR1 ENHRY, CDR2 SYGVKD. CDR3 DNA sequence: TGTGCCATCAGGGCCGAAAGCACAGATACGCAGTATTTT. It specifies CAIRAESTDTQYF.

The V and J genes are TRBV6-1 and TRBJ1-2; 7 positions match TRBD1. The V and J ends lost 5 bases and 3 bases, in that order; junction bases with no gene match: 3. Germline V gives CDR1 MNHNS, CDR2 SASEGT. CDR3 length: 13 residues. For the CDR3, the DNA is TGTGCCAGCAGTCGCGACAGGGACTATGGCTACACCTTC. This translates into CASSRDRDYGYTF.

The chain is built from TRBV11-2 and TRBJ2-1, with TRBD2 matching over 7 bases. Germline values: CDR1 SGHAT, CDR2 FQNNGV. This CDR3 comprises 14 residues. V lost 0 bases to trimming and J lost 8 bases; unmatched junction nucleotides: 4. The CDR3 reads CASSLDRGEDEQFF. CDR3 nucleotide sequence: TGTGCCAGCAGCTTAGACCGGGGGGAGGATGAGCAGTTCTTC.

The J gene is TRBJ2-3, the V gene TRBV6-1; TRBD2 matches 7 bases. Per germline, CDR1 MNHNS and CDR2 SASEGT. This CDR3 is built from 15 residues. J gave up 4 bases and V 7 bases, and 11 bases lay outside the gene matches. Written as DNA, the CDR3 is TGTGCCAGCACTCCTTCCGGGGGGTCGTCAGATACGCAGTATTTT. It yields the protein CASTPSGGSSDTQYF.

The chain carries TRBV29-1 and TRBJ2-3, with D perhaps matching TRBD1 (6 bases). The V gene lost 7 bases and the J gene lost 3 bases, with 17 bases spanning the gap. The CDR3 runs 14 residues. Per the germline V gene, CDR1 is SQVTM and CDR2 is ANQGSEA. CDR3 nucleotides: TGCAGCGCCGTACGGACAGAGGATACAGATACGCAGTATTTT. Translation: CSAVRTEDTDTQYF.

This chain's CDR3 is CASSQEGRAGRINTGELFF. The CDR3 region has the DNA TGTGCCAGCAGCCAAGAAGGTCGCGCGGGCAGAATAAACACCGGGGAGCTGTTTTTT. V is TRBV4-2 and J is TRBJ2-2; perhaps TRBD2 as D (5 bases). CDR3 size: 19 residues. Germline V gene data show CDR1 as LGHNA and CDR2 as YNFKEQ. The V gene lost 0 bases and the J gene lost 2 bases, with 19 bases spanning the gap.

In nucleotides, the CDR3 is TGCAGCGCCTGCCTCGGGACTTCCTACGAGCAGTACTTC. Protein: CSACLGTSYEQYF. The chain joins TRBV29-1 to TRBJ2-5, with a possible D match to TRBD2 (6 bases). Judging by the DNA end, TRBJ2-7 fits better; the J call may be wrong. Germline assignment: CDR1 SQVTM and CDR2 ANQGSEA. The CDR3 runs 13 residues.

The chain joins TRBV15 to TRBJ2-5; TRBD2 aligns across 14 bases. Looked up from germline, CDR1 is LNHNV and CDR2 is YYDKDF (reference sequence). The CDR3 covers 15 residues. V shed 4 bases and J 5 bases; nucleotides not matched to a gene: 3. CDR3 region: CATSTRLAGGETQYF. In DNA form, the CDR3 reads TGTGCCACCAGCACCAGACTAGCGGGGGGGGAGACCCAGTACTTC.

The rearrangement uses TRBV18 and TRBJ1-4, with no clear D. Looked up from germline, CDR1 is KGHSH and CDR2 is LQKENI. Trimming left V 2 bases short and J 4 bases short, with 11 bases between. CDR3 size: 15 residues. The CDR3 region is CASSPSQRNNEKLFF. In nucleotides, the CDR3 is TGTGCCAGCTCACCATCTCAGCGAAATAATGAAAAACTGTTTTTT.

The chain's CDR3 is CASSLGDGGNTEAFF. The CDR3 region has the DNA TGCGCCAGCAGCTTGGGGGACGGGGGGAACACTGAAGCTTTCTTT. The chain joins TRBV5-1 to TRBJ1-1, with D possibly TRBD1 on 5 matching bases. This CDR3 region has 15 residues. V shed 0 bases and J shed 1 base, with 10 bases lying between them. Per the germline V gene, CDR1 is SGHRS and CDR2 is YFSETQ. Together with reference TRBV5-1 and TRBJ1-1, the CDR3 gives the full variable domain: KAGVTQTPRYLIKTRGQQVTLSCSPISGHRSVSWYQQTPGQGLQFLFEYFSETQRNKGNFPGRFSGRQFSNSRSEMNVSTLELGDSALYLCASSLGDGGNTEAFFGQGTRLTVV.

V is TRBV9 and J is TRBJ2-1; D is perhaps TRBD1 (6 bases). CDR3 length equals 15 residues. V was cut by 7 bases and J by 7 bases, with 21 bases left in between. Germline V CDR1 and CDR2: SGDLS, YYNGEE. CDR3 in amino acids: CASEKGQTSRNEQFF. The CDR3 DNA sequence: TGTGCCAGCGAGAAAGGACAGACCTCCCGGAATGAGCAGTTCTTC. The variable domain in full, with the rest retrieved from reference TRBV9 and TRBJ2-1, is DSGVTQTPKHLITATGQRVTLRCSPRSGDLSVYWYQQSLDQGLQFLIQYYNGEERAKGNILERFSAQQFPDLHSELNLSSLELGDSALYFCASEKGQTSRNEQFFGPGTRLTVL.